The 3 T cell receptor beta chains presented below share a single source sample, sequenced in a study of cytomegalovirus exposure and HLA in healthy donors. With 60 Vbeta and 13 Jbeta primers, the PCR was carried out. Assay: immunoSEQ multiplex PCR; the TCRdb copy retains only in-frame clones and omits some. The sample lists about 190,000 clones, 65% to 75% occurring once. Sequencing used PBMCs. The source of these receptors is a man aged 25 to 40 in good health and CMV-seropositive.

CDR3 coding DNA: TGTGCCAGCAGTGGGAGGGGAAGCTCCTACAATGAGCAGTTCTTC. It translates to CASSGRGSSYNEQFF. The chain uses TRBV6-1 and TRBJ2-1; tentatively, D is TRBD2 (6 bases). V shed 4 bases and J shed 0 bases, with 10 bases lying between them. Germline V gene lookup returns CDR1 MNHNS and CDR2 SASEGT. CDR3 length equals 15 residues.

The CDR3 loop reads CARHGGFNQPQHF. The CDR3, as DNA: TGCGCCCGCCACGGGGGGTTCAACCAGCCCCAGCATTTT. The rearrangement joins TRBV5-1 to TRBJ1-5; tentative D call: TRBD1 (5 bases). The CDR3 spans 13 residues. Trimming removed 10 bases at V and 7 bases at J, with 18 bases between. Germline CDR1 is SGHRS and CDR2 is YFSETQ.

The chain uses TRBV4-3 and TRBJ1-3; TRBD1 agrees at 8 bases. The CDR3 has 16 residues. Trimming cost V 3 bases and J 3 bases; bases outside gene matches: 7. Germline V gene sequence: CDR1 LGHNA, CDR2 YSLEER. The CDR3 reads CASSQASGGGGNTIYF. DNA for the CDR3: TGCGCCAGCAGCCAGGCTTCAGGGGGCGGTGGAAACACCATATATTTT.